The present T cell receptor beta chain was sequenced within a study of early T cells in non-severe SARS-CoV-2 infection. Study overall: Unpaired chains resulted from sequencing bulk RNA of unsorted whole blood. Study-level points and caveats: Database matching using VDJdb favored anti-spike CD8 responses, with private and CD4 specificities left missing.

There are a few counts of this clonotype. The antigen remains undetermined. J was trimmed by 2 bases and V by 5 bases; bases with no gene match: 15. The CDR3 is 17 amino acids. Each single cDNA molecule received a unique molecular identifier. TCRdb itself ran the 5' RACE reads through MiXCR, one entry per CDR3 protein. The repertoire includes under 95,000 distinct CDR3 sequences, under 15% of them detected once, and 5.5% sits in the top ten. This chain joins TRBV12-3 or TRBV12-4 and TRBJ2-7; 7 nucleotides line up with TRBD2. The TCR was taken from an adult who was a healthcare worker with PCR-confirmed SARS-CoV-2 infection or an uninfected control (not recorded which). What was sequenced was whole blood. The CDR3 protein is CASSPSFRGSRTYEQYF. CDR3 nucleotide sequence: TGTGCCAGCAGTCCGTCATTTCGCGGGAGCCGGACCTACGAGCAGTACTTC.